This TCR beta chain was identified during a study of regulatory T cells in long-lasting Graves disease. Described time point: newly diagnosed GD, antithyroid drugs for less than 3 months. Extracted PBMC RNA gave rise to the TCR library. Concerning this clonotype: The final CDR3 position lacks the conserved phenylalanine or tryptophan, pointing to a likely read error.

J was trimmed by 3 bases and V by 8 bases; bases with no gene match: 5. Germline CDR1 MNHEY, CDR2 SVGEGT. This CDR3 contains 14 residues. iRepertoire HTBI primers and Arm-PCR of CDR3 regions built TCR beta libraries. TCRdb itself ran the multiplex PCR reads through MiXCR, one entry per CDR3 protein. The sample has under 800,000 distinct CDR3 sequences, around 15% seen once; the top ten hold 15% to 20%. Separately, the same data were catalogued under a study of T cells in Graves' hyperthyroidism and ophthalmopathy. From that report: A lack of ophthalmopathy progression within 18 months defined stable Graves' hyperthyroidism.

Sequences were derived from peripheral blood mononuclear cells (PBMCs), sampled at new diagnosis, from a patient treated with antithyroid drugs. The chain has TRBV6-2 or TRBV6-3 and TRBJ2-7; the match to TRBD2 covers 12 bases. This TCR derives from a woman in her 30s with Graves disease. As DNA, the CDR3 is TGTGCCAGCGCAGGGACTAGCGGGTTCTACGAGCAGTACTCC. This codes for CASAGTSGFYEQYS.